These 5 T cell receptor beta chains were sequenced from one sample in a study of CD8+ T cells in alopecia areata. As the sequencing template, cDNA was produced by extracting RNA and reverse transcribing it. Profiling relied on immunoSEQ multiplex PCR, and the TCRdb table lists in-frame clones only, not all of them. This sample carries 100,000 to 120,000 clones, around 54% of them seen once, and the ten largest clones take about 3.4%. The treatment denotes: oral pan-JAK inhibitor, 5-10 mg twice daily. This specimen was CD4+ T cells sorted from blood, taken at week 24, from a patient treated with tofacitinib. The receptors were gathered from a human donor with alopecia areata.

The chain joins TRBV5-1 to TRBJ1-5; TRBD1 matches 7 bases. This CDR3 contains 13 residues. V lost 4 bases, J lost 9 bases, and 7 bases stayed unmatched. Per the germline V gene, CDR1 is SGHRS and CDR2 is YFSETQ. The CDR3 sequence: CASSPGGRGPQHF. For the CDR3, the DNA is TGCGCCAGCAGCCCAGGGGGTCGAGGGCCCCAGCATTTT. Variable domain in full (rest from reference TRBV5-1 and TRBJ1-5): KAGVTQTPRYLIKTRGQQVTLSCSPISGHRSVSWYQQTPGQGLQFLFEYFSETQRNKGNFPGRFSGRQFSNSRSEMNVSTLELGDSALYLCASSPGGRGPQHFGDGTRLSIL.

The rearrangement links TRBV14 to TRBJ2-3; possibly TRBD2 for D (6 bases). The CDR3 has 14 residues. Germline-derived CDR1 and CDR2 are SGHDN and FVKESK. V was clipped by 5 bases and J by 0 bases, with 9 bases between them. In DNA form, the CDR3 reads TGTGCCAGCAGCGCGGGGCCGAGCACAGATACGCAGTATTTT. Translated, it gives CASSAGPSTDTQYF. Using reference TRBV14 and TRBJ2-3 for the parts outside the CDR3, the full variable domain is EAGVTQFPSHSVIEKGQTVTLRCDPISGHDNLYWYRRVMGKEIKFLLHFVKESKQDESGMPNNRFLAERTGGTYSTLKVQPAELEDSGVYFCASSAGPSTDTQYFGPGTRLTVL.

This chain connects TRBV4-3 to TRBJ1-5; D not certain. The V end lost 0 bases, the J end lost 7 bases, and 7 bases lay between the germline ends. The CDR3 has 13 residues. The germline gives CDR1 LGHNA, CDR2 YSLEER. Here the CDR3 reads CASSQDRAQPQHF. As DNA, the CDR3 is TGCGCCAGCAGCCAAGATAGAGCCCAGCCCCAGCATTTT.

This clone was seen a handful of times. V usage is TRBV29-1 and J usage is TRBJ1-2; TRBD1 might be the D (6 bases). This CDR3 has 15 amino acids. V was shortened by 1 base and J by 5 bases, with 17 bases between the two germline ends. In germline, CDR1 is SQVTM, CDR2 ANQGSEA. CDR3 sequence reads: CSVEADSQGRYGYTF. CDR3 nucleotide sequence: TGCAGCGTTGAAGCCGACAGCCAGGGGAGGTATGGCTACACCTTC.

This clone was detected only once. V is TRBV27 and J is TRBJ2-7, with D tentatively TRBD2 (5 bases). CDR3 length: 13 amino acids. The germline V gene has CDR1 MNHEY and CDR2 SMNVEV (reference sequence). The V and J ends lost 8 bases and 1 base respectively, with 12 bases between them. The CDR3 DNA reads TGTGCCAGCTCTAAGGCGGGTTCCTACGAGCAGTACTTC. It codes for CASSKAGSYEQYF.